This TCR beta chain was captured by sequencing in a study of T cell repertoires in cytomegalovirus infection. The wider study: Indications came from public TCR beta signatures; they pointed to CMV infection and to a matching HLA type.

This clonotype was found many times. Antigen specificity is unknown. Whole-study results and caveats: Ex vivo responses were dominated by HLA-C-restricted CMV-specific TCR beta clonotypes.

V was pared by 1 base and J by 1 base, with 10 bases between. This CDR3 comprises 15 residues. Germline V gene lookup returns CDR1 SGHVS and CDR2 FNYEAQ. TCRdb called the reads again in MiXCR, with one record for every CDR3 protein. The sample holds almost 500,000 distinct CDR3 sequences, over 9% seen once. This receptor was identified in a human donor in good health (CMV status not recorded). Some clones in this sample may be carry-over from other donors' samples. The sequenced sample consisted of PBMCs. The chain is built from TRBV7-6 and TRBJ1-1; D ambiguous. Written as DNA, the CDR3 is TGTGCCAGCAGCTTAGAAAGACACCCGAACACTGAAGCTTTCTTT. Translated, it gives CASSLERHPNTEAFF. Drawing the rest from reference TRBV7-6 and TRBJ1-1, the complete variable domain is GAGVSQSPRYKVTKRGQDVALRCDPISGHVSLYWYRQALGQGPEFLTYFNYEAQQDKSGLPNDRFSAERPEGSISTLTIQRTEQRDSAMYRCASSLERHPNTEAFFGQGTRLTVV.